The 6 T cell receptor beta chains given below trace back to one sample, sequenced in a study of vaccination effects on CD4 cells after COVID-19. Libraries were prepared by immunoSEQ multiplex PCR; TCRdb keeps only in-frame clonotypes and omits some of them. This table holds roughly 59,000 clones, roughly 80% found once. Using viral peptide pools, the ViraFEST assay grew out antigen-specific CD4+ T cells prior to sequencing. Subsequent to a culture period of approximately 11 days, CD4+ T cells were isolated. Participants each got two BNT162b2 or mRNA-1273 vaccine doses. These receptors' targets are unknown. This material consisted of CD4+ T cells from PBMCs cultured with HCoV-OC43 spike peptides, taken after COVID-19 vaccination. Subset defined: HCoV-OC43 spike overlapping peptide pool stimulation. The receptors here all came from a human donor who received a COVID-19 vaccine.

This clone was counted only a few times. The chain employs TRBV7-8 and TRBJ1-2, with D uncertain. Germline loops: CDR1 SGHVS, CDR2 FQNEAQ. The CDR3 extends over 15 amino acids. The V end was cut by 2 bases, the J end by 3 bases, with 13 bases between. The CDR3 is CASSLKADWYYGYTF. The CDR3 bases are TGTGCCAGCAGCTTAAAGGCGGATTGGTACTATGGCTACACCTTC.

The chain uses TRBV12-5 and TRBJ1-2; weak D call: TRBD1 (5 bases). V lost 6 bases to trimming and J lost 0 bases, with 20 bases between them. This CDR3 is built from 17 residues. In germline, CDR1 is LGHNT, CDR2 FRNRAP. The CDR3 spells CASGRTPGPQANYGYTF. CDR3 coding DNA: TGTGCTAGTGGCCGAACCCCGGGACCCCAAGCTAACTATGGCTACACCTTC.

The rearrangement joins TRBV5-3 to TRBJ1-5; D is uncertain. TRBV5-3 is filed as an ORF, its function uncertain. The CDR3 consists of 15 residues. The V end was cut by 0 bases, the J end by 2 bases, with 9 bases between. The CDR3 coding sequence is TGTGCCAGAAGCTTGGACAGTTTGGGCAATCAGCCCCAGCATTTT. Protein: CARSLDSLGNQPQHF.

This chain links TRBV30 with TRBJ2-7; D perhaps matches TRBD1 (6 bases). The CDR3 has 14 residues. Per germline, CDR1 GTSNPN and CDR2 SVGIG (reference sequence). CDR3 loop: CVVQPADSRYEQYV. CDR3 nucleotide sequence: TGCGTGGTTCAGCCGGCGGACAGTCGCTACGAGCAGTACGTC.

The J gene is TRBJ2-1, the V gene TRBV15, with 8 bases aligning to TRBD2. This CDR3 has 15 residues. V gave up 0 bases and J gave up 6 bases; unmatched junction bases: 4. Germline V gene sequence: CDR1 LNHNV, CDR2 YYDKDF (reference sequence). CDR3 loop: CATSRDSGVFNEQFF. The CDR3 region has the DNA TGTGCCACCAGCAGAGATAGCGGGGTTTTCAATGAGCAGTTCTTC.

The chain couples TRBV24-1 to TRBJ2-3, with D maybe TRBD2 (6 bases). Germline assignment: CDR1 KGHDR and CDR2 SFDVKD. This CDR3 contains 14 residues. The V end lost 2 bases, the J end lost 4 bases, and 9 bases lay between the germline ends. As DNA, the CDR3 is TGTGCCACCAGTGATTCCGGGGGAGCAGATACGCAGTATTTT. Translating it yields CATSDSGGADTQYF.